This passage covers 17 T cell receptor beta chains from one sample sequenced in a study of shared T cell receptors in the human thymus (dated by TCRdb to 2020 to 2023). Library creation used the immunoSEQ multiplex PCR assay. Not all clones reach the TCRdb copy of this immuneACCESS table, which keeps in-frame sequences only. Checked studies attribute under half of the gap to unresolved V genes and leave the rest unexplained. The sample table contains approximately 400,000 clones; only one count was recorded for more than 85% of them. The ten most abundant clones make up roughly 0.02% of the sample. The specimen was thymocytes. The receptors stem from a human donor.

The V call is TRBV5-6, the J call TRBJ2-7, with 10 nucleotides matching TRBD2. CDR3 size: 17 residues. Germline CDR1 and CDR2: SGHDT and YYEEEE. With V trimmed by 4 bases and J by 7 bases, 17 bases remained unmatched. The CDR3 is CASSHEIWASGRREQYF. Written as DNA, the CDR3 is TGTGCCAGCAGCCACGAGATTTGGGCTAGCGGGAGACGGGAGCAGTACTTC.

With regard to this clone: The same CDR3 can be traced to other DNA sequences in this sample. The V call is TRBV4-2, the J call TRBJ2-7, with 9 bases matching TRBD2. This CDR3 contains 19 residues. Per the germline V gene, CDR1 is LGHNA and CDR2 is YNFKEQ. With 3 bases clipped from V and 1 base from J, the junction kept 16 bases outside the gene matches. The DNA of the CDR3 is TGTGCCAGCAGCCAGGGCGGTGAAGGCGGGAGGGCCAAATCCTACGAGCAGTACTTC. This gives the protein CASSQGGEGGRAKSYEQYF.

The chain has TRBV7-2 and TRBJ2-1; 10 nucleotides line up with TRBD2. Germline trimming cut 5 bases from V and 6 bases from J; bases unmatched to any gene: 10. CDR1 and CDR2 from the germline V gene are SGHTA and FQGNSA. CDR3 size: 16 residues. The CDR3 protein is CASSTGTSAKPNEQFF. CDR3 bases: TGTGCCAGCAGCACGGGGACTAGCGCGAAACCCAATGAGCAGTTCTTC. Filled out from reference TRBV7-2 and TRBJ2-1, the complete variable domain reads GAGVSQSPSNKVTEKGKDVELRCDPISGHTALYWYRQSLGQGLEFLIYFQGNSAPDKSGLPSDRFSAERTGGSVSTLTIQRTQQEDSAVYLCASSTGTSAKPNEQFFGPGTRLTVL.

V gene TRBV7-9 combines with J gene TRBJ2-2, with 8 bases lining up with TRBD1. In germline, CDR1 is SEHNR, CDR2 FQNEAQ (reference sequence). The CDR3 is made up of 16 amino acids. The V gene end was trimmed by 5 bases and the J gene end by 7 bases; junction bases not matched to a gene: 12. The CDR3 spells CASSPSGGITGGELFF. CDR3 DNA sequence: TGTGCCAGCAGCCCTTCAGGGGGCATTACGGGCGGGGAGCTGTTTTTT.

The chain uses TRBV4-3 and TRBJ2-6, with D possibly called TRBD1 or TRBD2 (5 bases each). Germline V gene sequence: CDR1 LGHNA, CDR2 YSLEER. CDR3 length equals 19 residues. V lost 3 bases to trimming and J lost 0 bases, with 18 bases between them. Here the CDR3 DNA reads TGCGCCAGCAGCCATGTCGAGGGACGGCGCTACTCTGGGGCCAACGTCCTGACTTTC. Protein product: CASSHVEGRRYSGANVLTF.

The V and J genes are TRBV7-2 and TRBJ2-2, with TRBD1 identical over 8 bases. V shed 1 base, J shed 2 bases, and the junction held 6 bases outside the gene matches. Looked up from germline, CDR1 is SGHTA and CDR2 is FQGNSA. The CDR3 length is 17 residues. The CDR3 region has the DNA TGTGCCAGCAGCTTAGGGGTAGGACAGGGAAACACCGGGGAGCTGTTTTTT. It codes for CASSLGVGQGNTGELFF.

This rearrangement joins TRBV6-6 to TRBJ2-2; D not resolved. Germline V gene lookup returns CDR1 MNHNY and CDR2 SVGAGI (reference sequence). The V and J ends lost 3 bases and 4 bases respectively, with 9 bases between them. The CDR3 contains 14 residues. In nucleotides, the CDR3 is TGTGCCAGCAGTTATGCGCCCGTCACCGGGGAGCTGTTTTTT. Protein product: CASSYAPVTGELFF.

In nucleotides, the CDR3 is TGCGCCAGCAGCGCCCGTCGGGGGAGTAAGTACGAGCAGTACTTC. This gives the protein CASSARRGSKYEQYF. V gene TRBV4-1 combines with J gene TRBJ2-7, with D possibly being TRBD2 (6 bases). The germline V gene has CDR1 MGHRA and CDR2 YSYEKL. CDR3 length equals 15 residues. Between the trimmed V and J ends, which lost 5 bases and 4 bases, there was a span of 18 bases.

For this clone: A junction boundary mismatches the germline segment, possibly from a read error. The genes are TRBV7-7 and TRBJ2-7; D may match TRBD1 or TRBD2 (6 bases each). CDR3 size: 14 residues. CDR1 and CDR2 (germline): SSHAT, FNYEAQ (reference sequence). The CDR3 spells CASSLSGEVNEQYF. The CDR3 DNA reads as TGTGCTAGCAGCTTATCAGGGGAGGTGAACGAGCAGTACTTC.

The chain recombines TRBV5-1 with TRBJ1-2; maybe TRBD1 (5 bases). The CDR3 is 16 amino acids. Trimming shortened V by 0 bases and J by 7 bases, and 19 bases separated the two germline ends. Germline V gene sequence: CDR1 SGHRS, CDR2 YFSETQ. The CDR3 DNA reads as TGCGCCAGCAGCTTGGGGGGGTCACCCCGACGTAGTGGCTACACCTTC. Protein sequence: CASSLGGSPRRSGYTF.

This clone has only one observation. The chain links TRBV27 to TRBJ2-1; D is unresolved. This CDR3 comprises 16 residues. Germline V gene lookup returns CDR1 MNHEY and CDR2 SMNVEV (reference sequence). Trimming removed 0 bases at V and 2 bases at J, with 11 bases between. Here the CDR3 reads CASSLSKGVTYNEQFF. The CDR3 DNA follows: TGTGCCAGCAGTTTATCTAAGGGTGTAACCTACAATGAGCAGTTCTTC.

The V gene is TRBV30, the J gene TRBJ2-2; D is perhaps TRBD2 (5 bases). Looked up from germline, CDR1 is GTSNPN and CDR2 is SVGIG (reference sequence). V lost 0 bases, J lost 3 bases, and 17 bases lay in between. There are 17 residues in the CDR3. The CDR3 spells CAWSVQIARIYTGELFF. The CDR3 bases are TGTGCCTGGAGTGTACAAATAGCGCGGATTTACACCGGGGAGCTGTTTTTT.

The chain joins TRBV27 to TRBJ2-4; possibly TRBD1 for D (6 bases). There are 15 residues in the CDR3. The germline V gene has CDR1 MNHEY and CDR2 SMNVEV (reference sequence). The V and J ends lost 4 bases and 2 bases respectively, with 12 bases between them. CDR3 sequence (DNA): TGTGCCAGCAGTTCTAGGGGGTTCACCAAAAACATTCAGTACTTC. It translates to CASSSRGFTKNIQYF.

The rearrangement joins TRBV5-4 to TRBJ1-1, with D hard to call. The CDR3 extends over 15 amino acids. Per germline, CDR1 SGHNT and CDR2 YYREEE (reference sequence). V was pared by 1 base and J by 3 bases, with 13 bases between. CDR3: CASSLHQVADTEAFF. For the CDR3, the DNA is TGTGCCAGCAGCTTGCATCAGGTCGCGGACACTGAAGCTTTCTTT.

The gene calls are TRBV6-1 and TRBJ2-5; D unresolved. CDR3 length: 11 residues. Germline CDR1 and CDR2: MNHNS and SASEGT. The germline V and J ends were trimmed by 6 bases and 2 bases, with 4 bases remaining between them. CDR3 region: CASRKQETQYF. CDR3 sequence (DNA): TGTGCCAGCAGAAAACAAGAGACCCAGTACTTC.

This clone was detected only once. The chain has TRBV4-1 and TRBJ2-2; D is uncertain. V lost 1 base and J 4 bases, leaving 16 bases between the germline ends. Germline V gene lookup returns CDR1 MGHRA and CDR2 YSYEKL. This CDR3 contains 17 residues. CDR3 sequence: CASSQVPISKSTGELFF. The CDR3 DNA follows: TGCGCCAGCAGCCAAGTTCCTATCAGTAAGAGCACCGGGGAGCTGTTTTTT.

The gene calls are TRBV4-3 and TRBJ1-1; maybe TRBD1 (6 bases). With 0 bases removed from V and 0 bases from J, the gap between germline ends came to 14 bases. The CDR3 is 17 amino acids. In germline, CDR1 is LGHNA, CDR2 YSLEER. CDR3 in DNA: TGCGCCAGCAGCCAAGAAAGAGGACAGCACATGAACACTGAAGCTTTCTTT. It translates to CASSQERGQHMNTEAFF.